This T cell receptor (beta chain) comes out of a study of response to subunit inactivated influenza vaccine listed by TCRdb under 2018. Regarding the research as a whole: Deep quantitative T cell receptor repertoire profiling was used in the study to track responses to a trivalent subunit inactivated influenza vaccine.

Beyond this particular receptor, the publication reports: The authors suggested that each seasonal influenza vaccination may recruit only a limited number of new T cells.

The time point tag for this specimen amounts to: 45 days after influenza vaccine administration. A word on this clonotype: Its antigen has not been determined. Qualities for individual bases were not recorded, and no much larger clone is one base off.

Measured from the cysteine to the phenylalanine, the CDR3 is 15 residues long. The sequence is cut down to CDR3 DNA, 45 bases in frame from base 1. V sheds 5 bases and J sheds 0 bases, leaving 13 bases between their ends. According to the germline V gene (reference sequence), CDR1 reads MNHEY and CDR2 reads SMNVEV. The protocol used for the library was RT-PCR. Instrument on record: Illumina HiSeq 2500. Clones were called with MiXCR by TCRdb after fastp trimmed the public reads at Q25, and only in-frame beta chains were retained. Rows are combined by CDR3 protein, so each entry shows the most common genes and DNA. Across this sample there are fewer than 700,000 distinct CDR3 sequences, with under 15% seen only once. Clones ranked in the top ten supply around 13% of the sample.

The sample in question was PBMCs from blood, obtained 45 days after vaccination. The sequence came from a man aged 45 to 65 who received an inactivated influenza vaccine. Donor details come from another sample of the same person, matched by shared clones. The chain was built from TRBV27 and TRBJ1-1; a tentative D match to TRBD1 spans 6 bases. The encoded CDR3 is CASSLLGHMNTEAFF. The nucleotide sequence is given as TGTGCCAGCAGTCTTTTGGGACATATGAACACTGAAGCTTTCTTT.